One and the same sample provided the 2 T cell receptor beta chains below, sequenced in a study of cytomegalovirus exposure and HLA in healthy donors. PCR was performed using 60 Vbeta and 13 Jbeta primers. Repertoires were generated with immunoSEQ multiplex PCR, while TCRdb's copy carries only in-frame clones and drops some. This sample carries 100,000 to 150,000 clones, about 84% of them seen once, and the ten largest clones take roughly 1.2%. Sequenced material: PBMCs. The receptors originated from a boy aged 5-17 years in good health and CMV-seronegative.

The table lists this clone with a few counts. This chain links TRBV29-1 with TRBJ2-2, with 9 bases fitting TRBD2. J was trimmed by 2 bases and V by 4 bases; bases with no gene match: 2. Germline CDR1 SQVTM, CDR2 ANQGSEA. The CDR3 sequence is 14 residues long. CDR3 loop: CSVALAGNTGELFF. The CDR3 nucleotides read TGCAGCGTTGCACTAGCGGGTAACACCGGGGAGCTGTTTTTT.

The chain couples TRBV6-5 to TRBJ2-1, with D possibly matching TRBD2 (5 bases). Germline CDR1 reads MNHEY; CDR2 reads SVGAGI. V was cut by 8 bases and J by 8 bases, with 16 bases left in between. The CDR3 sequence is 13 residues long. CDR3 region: CASGRSPRDEQFF. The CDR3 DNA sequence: TGTGCCAGCGGCAGGTCCCCGAGGGATGAGCAGTTCTTC.